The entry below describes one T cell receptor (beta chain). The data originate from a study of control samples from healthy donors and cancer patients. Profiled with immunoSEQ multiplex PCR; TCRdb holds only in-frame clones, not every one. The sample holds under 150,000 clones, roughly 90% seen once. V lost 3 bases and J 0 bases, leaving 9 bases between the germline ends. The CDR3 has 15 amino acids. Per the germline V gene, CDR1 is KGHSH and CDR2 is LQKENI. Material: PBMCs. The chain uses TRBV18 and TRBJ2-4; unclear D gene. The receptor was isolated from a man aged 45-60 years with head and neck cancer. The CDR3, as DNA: TGTGCCAGCTCACCCAGAACTTTAGCCAAAAACATTCAGTACTTC. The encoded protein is CASSPRTLAKNIQYF.